Presented here are 25 T cell receptor beta chains from one specimen sequenced in a study of CD8 T cells in ankylosing spondylitis. TCRdb called the 5' RACE reads again in MiXCR, with one record for every CDR3 protein. Here the sample spans 150,000 to 200,000 distinct CDR3 sequences, around a sixth being singletons. The sample was blood, either unsorted or a sorted T cell fraction (not recorded which). The receptors originated from a male donor aged 10 to 35 with ankylosing spondylitis or in good health (not recorded which).

The table lists this clonotype with many counts. The chain combines TRBV20-1 with TRBJ2-1; 7 bases map to TRBD1. V gave up 2 bases and J gave up 5 bases; unmatched junction bases: 15. The CDR3 contains 17 residues. The V gene's germline CDR1 is DFQATT and CDR2 SNEGSKA (reference sequence). The CDR3 coding sequence is TGCAGTGCTAGATCTATAGACGCCGGGACAGACCACAATGAGCAGTTCTTC. Its protein product is CSARSIDAGTDHNEQFF.

The sample holds many counts of this clonotype. The chain employs TRBV4-3 and TRBJ2-5, with D perhaps matching TRBD2 (5 bases). Germline V gene lookup returns CDR1 LGHNA and CDR2 YSLEER. Trimming removed 2 bases at V and 7 bases at J, with 8 bases between. The length of the CDR3 is 12 residues. CDR3 sequence: CASSQSGGTQYF. The DNA of the CDR3 is TGCGCCAGCAGCCAATCCGGAGGGACCCAGTACTTC.

The chain has TRBV29-1 and TRBJ2-7; 8 nucleotides line up with TRBD1. The CDR3 is 15 residues long. Germline CDR1 is SQVTM and CDR2 is ANQGSEA. Trimming at V came to 7 bases and at J to 4 bases, leaving 15 bases not matched to a gene. The CDR3 reads CSAGVTGEVEYEQYV. In nucleotides, the CDR3 is TGCAGCGCCGGCGTGACAGGGGAAGTCGAATACGAGCAGTACGTC.

This clonotype occurred many times. CDR3 DNA sequence: TGTGCCAGCAGCTTAGGTTTTGGGGAGCTCAATGAGCAGTTCTTC. Residues: CASSLGFGELNEQFF. V usage is TRBV11-2 and J usage is TRBJ2-1, with D possibly TRBD2 on 5 matching bases. Trimming cost V 1 base and J 6 bases, with 13 bases left between them. Germline V CDR1 and CDR2: SGHAT, FQNNGV. The CDR3 is made up of 15 amino acids. Filled out from reference TRBV11-2 and TRBJ2-1, the complete variable domain reads EAGVAQSPRYKIIEKRQSVAFWCNPISGHATLYWYQQILGQGPKLLIQFQNNGVVDDSQLPKDRFSAERLKGVDSTLKIQPAKLEDSAVYLCASSLGFGELNEQFFGPGTRLTVL.

In its sample, this clonotype was seen many times. J is TRBJ1-5 and V is TRBV12-3 or TRBV12-4; D gene unclear. This CDR3 region has 14 residues. Trimming took 3 bases from V and 3 from J, leaving 9 bases between them. The CDR3 loop reads CASSLSTANQPQHF. The CDR3 DNA sequence: TGTGCCAGCAGTTTGTCAACAGCCAATCAGCCCCAGCATTTT.

This clonotype has ten or more counts. This chain links TRBV28 with TRBJ2-1, with 10 bases aligning to TRBD2. This CDR3 has 15 residues. The junction had 13 bases not matched to a gene; V was cut back by 8 bases and J by 9 bases. Germline loops: CDR1 MDHEN, CDR2 SYDVKM. The CDR3 bases are TGTGCCAGCTCAATGGGCAGCGGGAGGGCCTTTGAGCAGTTCTTC. Translating gives CASSMGSGRAFEQFF.

In its sample, this clonotype was seen many times. J is TRBJ2-1 and V is TRBV15; 10 bases align to TRBD2. Germline CDR1 LNHNV, CDR2 YYDKDF (reference sequence). The CDR3 extends over 18 amino acids. The ends lost 0 bases at V and 9 bases at J; junction bases unmatched: 14. CDR3 sequence (DNA): TGTGCCACCAGCAGAGATGGTGTTATGGCTAGCGGGAGAAGTGAGCAGTTCTTC. Encoded protein: CATSRDGVMASGRSEQFF.

This clonotype was seen ten or more times. This rearrangement joins TRBV7-2 to TRBJ2-3; 9 bases map to TRBD2. Trimming removed 5 bases from V and 6 bases from J; junction bases left unmatched: 6. Germline V CDR1 and CDR2: SGHTA, FQGNSA. This CDR3 region has 14 residues. CDR3 sequence reads: CASSTGTSPDTQYF. CDR3 DNA: TGTGCCAGCAGCACCGGGACTAGCCCCGATACGCAGTATTTT. Complete variable domain (other parts from reference TRBV7-2 and TRBJ2-3): GAGVSQSPSNKVTEKGKDVELRCDPISGHTALYWYRQSLGQGLEFLIYFQGNSAPDKSGLPSDRFSAERTGGSVSTLTIQRTQQEDSAVYLCASSTGTSPDTQYFGPGTRLTVL.

This chain joins TRBV4-1 and TRBJ2-2; 10 bases align to TRBD1. V shed 4 bases, J shed 3 bases, and the junction held 8 bases outside the gene matches. Germline assignment: CDR1 MGHRA and CDR2 YSYEKL. This CDR3 has 17 amino acids. The CDR3 bases are TGCGCCAGCAGCCGCGCGCCGGGACAGGGGTACACCGGGGAGCTGTTTTTT. Translating gives CASSRAPGQGYTGELFF.

At least ten counts were recorded for this clonotype. The J gene is TRBJ2-1, the V gene TRBV4-3, with a weak D call TRBD2 (5 bases). The CDR3 is made up of 13 amino acids. CDR1 LGHNA and CDR2 YSLEER come from the germline V gene. V gave up 2 bases and J gave up 8 bases, with 10 bases separating them. The CDR3 DNA sequence: TGCGCCAGCAGCCAAAATAGCGTGGATGAGCAGTTCTTC. Protein sequence: CASSQNSVDEQFF.

This clonotype came up many times. V gene TRBV5-4 combines with J gene TRBJ2-5, with a possible D match to TRBD2 (7 bases). The germline V gene has CDR1 SGHNT and CDR2 YYREEE (reference sequence). V gave up 0 bases and J gave up 7 bases, with 16 bases separating them. The CDR3 consists of 15 residues. The CDR3 region has the DNA TGTGCCAGCAGCTTGGAAGGGGGGGGCCGTGGGACCCAGTACTTC. It is translated as CASSLEGGGRGTQYF.

This clonotype was seen repeatedly, ten times or more. The chain uses TRBV5-1 and TRBJ2-5; TRBD2 is a possible D gene (5 bases). This CDR3 contains 13 residues. V shed 7 bases and J shed 3 bases, with 13 bases lying between them. Germline V gives CDR1 SGHRS, CDR2 YFSETQ. The CDR3 loop is CASGGGSEETQYF. The DNA of the CDR3 is TGCGCCAGCGGCGGCGGTAGCGAAGAGACCCAGTACTTC.

In its sample, this clonotype was seen many times. The CDR3 sequence: CASSQDFGNTGELFF. In DNA, the CDR3 is TGTGCCAGCAGCCAAGACTTCGGGAACACCGGGGAGCTGTTTTTT. The rearrangement uses TRBV3-1 and TRBJ2-2; D unresolved. Germline values: CDR1 LGHDT, CDR2 YNNKEL (reference sequence). This CDR3 comprises 15 residues. Trimming took off 0 bases at V and 1 base at J, with 6 bases between the two ends.

In this sample, this clonotype turned up many times. CDR3 coding DNA: TGTGCCAGCAGCCCGCTAGCGGCAGGGGGAACTGAGCAGTTCTTC. This translates into CASSPLAAGGTEQFF. The V and J genes are TRBV7-8 and TRBJ2-1, with D perhaps TRBD1 or TRBD2 (7 bases each). Looked up from germline, CDR1 is SGHVS and CDR2 is FQNEAQ. V lost 5 bases and J lost 9, with 20 bases in between. This CDR3 comprises 15 residues.

This rearrangement joins TRBV20-1 to TRBJ2-1, with D maybe TRBD2 (5 bases). This CDR3 comprises 13 residues. V was shortened by 6 bases and J by 8 bases, with 17 bases between the two germline ends. Germline V gives CDR1 DFQATT, CDR2 SNEGSKA (reference sequence). The CDR3 spells CSATPTGEDEQFF. In nucleotides, the CDR3 is TGCAGTGCGACCCCCACCGGGGAAGATGAGCAGTTCTTC.

This clonotype appeared a few times. The chain joins TRBV11-3 to TRBJ2-5, with 9 bases fitting TRBD1. This CDR3 has 15 residues. Germline-derived CDR1 and CDR2 are SGHNT and YENEEA. J gave up 2 bases and V 5 bases, and 6 bases lay outside the gene matches. The CDR3 region has the DNA TGTGCCAGCAGCGAACGGGACAGGGATCAAGAGACCCAGTACTTC. It translates to CASSERDRDQETQYF.

This clonotype has at least ten counts. The chain employs TRBV14 and TRBJ2-5; no clear D gene. V was shortened by 3 bases and J by 7 bases, with 9 bases between the two germline ends. This CDR3 comprises 12 residues. CDR1 is SGHDN, CDR2 FVKESK, per germline. The CDR3 DNA sequence: TGTGCCAGCAGCCACCCAGTGGGGACCCAGTACTTC. Protein: CASSHPVGTQYF.

In its sample, this clonotype was seen many times. V is TRBV5-6 and J is TRBJ2-7; D tentatively reads TRBD1 or TRBD2 (5 bases each). Trimming pared 4 bases from V and 0 bases from J, leaving 14 bases between. Per the germline V gene, CDR1 is SGHDT and CDR2 is YYEEEE. The CDR3 sequence is 15 residues long. The CDR3 DNA sequence: TGTGCCAGCAGCCTCCGGGACGGCTTCTCCTACGAGCAGTACGTC. It is translated as CASSLRDGFSYEQYV.

This clonotype was detected many times. V is TRBV14 and J is TRBJ2-5; 9 bases agree with TRBD2. Germline V gene data show CDR1 as SGHDN and CDR2 as FVKESK. CDR3 length: 16 amino acids. The trim removed 4 bases at V and 1 base at J, leaving 7 bases unmatched. The DNA of the CDR3 is TGTGCCAGCAGCCGCCACAGCGGGGGGACCCAAGAGACCCAGTACTTC. It translates to CASSRHSGGTQETQYF.

Only a few counts were recorded for this clonotype. The chain has TRBV6-2 or TRBV6-3 and TRBJ2-6; D perhaps matches TRBD2 (5 bases). The length of the CDR3 is 15 residues. The germline gives CDR1 MNHEY, CDR2 SVGEGT. Trimming took off 6 bases at V and 2 bases at J, with 11 bases between the two ends. CDR3 sequence: CASSRNSAGANVLTF. In nucleotides, the CDR3 is TGTGCCAGCAGCCGAAATAGCGCTGGGGCCAACGTCCTGACTTTC.

This clonotype was counted at least ten times. The rearrangement joins TRBV20-1 to TRBJ1-2; D is uncertain. Per the germline V gene, CDR1 is DFQATT and CDR2 is SNEGSKA (reference sequence). The CDR3 has 13 amino acids. CDR3 sequence: CSQLRGGGYGYTF. In nucleotides, the CDR3 is TGCTCTCAGCTGCGGGGAGGCGGCTATGGCTACACCTTC.

This clonotype was detected many times. V is TRBV6-2 or TRBV6-3 and J is TRBJ2-7; D unclear. Germline lookup yields CDR1 MNHEY and CDR2 SVGEGT. The CDR3 contains 11 residues. Deletions cut 6 bases from V and 1 base from J, with 4 bases between. The CDR3 loop is CASRQSYEQYF. The CDR3, as DNA: TGTGCCAGCAGGCAGTCCTACGAGCAGTACTTC.

The chain links TRBV29-1 to TRBJ2-3; no definite D call. Deletions cut 4 bases from V and 2 bases from J, with 10 bases between. The CDR3 length is 13 residues. The germline V gene encodes CDR1 SQVTM and CDR2 ANQGSEA. CDR3 in DNA: TGCAGCGTTGGATCCCCATTCACAGATACGCAGTATTTT. It is translated as CSVGSPFTDTQYF.

Many counts were recorded for this clonotype. The rearrangement joins TRBV28 to TRBJ2-5, with 10 bases fitting TRBD2. Germline trimming cut 5 bases from V and 5 bases from J; bases unmatched to any gene: 5. Germline loops: CDR1 MDHEN, CDR2 SYDVKM. The CDR3 is 14 residues long. The CDR3 nucleotides read TGTGCCAGCAGTCCGGCTAGCGGGAGTGAGACCCAGTACTTC. Its protein product is CASSPASGSETQYF.

This clonotype was recorded many times. The chain links TRBV20-1 to TRBJ2-3; 8 nucleotides align to TRBD1. CDR1 and CDR2 from the germline V gene are DFQATT and SNEGSKA (reference sequence). The V gene end was trimmed by 6 bases and the J gene end by 7 bases; junction bases not matched to a gene: 9. The CDR3 sequence is 13 residues long. CDR3 loop: CSANRGIHHTQYF. The CDR3 nucleotides are TGCAGTGCCAACAGGGGGATACATCATACGCAGTATTTT.